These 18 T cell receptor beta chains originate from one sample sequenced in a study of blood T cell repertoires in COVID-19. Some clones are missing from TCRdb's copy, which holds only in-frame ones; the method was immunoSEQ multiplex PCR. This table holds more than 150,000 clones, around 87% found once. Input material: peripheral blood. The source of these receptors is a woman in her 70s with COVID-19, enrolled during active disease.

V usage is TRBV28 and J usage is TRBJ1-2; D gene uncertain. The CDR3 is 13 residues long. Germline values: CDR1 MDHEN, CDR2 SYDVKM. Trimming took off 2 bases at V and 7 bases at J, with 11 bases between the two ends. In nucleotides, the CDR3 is TGTGCCAGCAGTTTAGGGCAGGTCTCTGGCTACACCTTC. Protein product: CASSLGQVSGYTF.

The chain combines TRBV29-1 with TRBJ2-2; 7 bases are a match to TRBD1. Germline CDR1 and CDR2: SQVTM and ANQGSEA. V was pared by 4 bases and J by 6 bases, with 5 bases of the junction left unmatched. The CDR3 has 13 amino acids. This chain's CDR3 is CSVGQGIAGELFF. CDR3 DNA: TGCAGCGTTGGACAGGGTATCGCCGGGGAGCTGTTTTTT.

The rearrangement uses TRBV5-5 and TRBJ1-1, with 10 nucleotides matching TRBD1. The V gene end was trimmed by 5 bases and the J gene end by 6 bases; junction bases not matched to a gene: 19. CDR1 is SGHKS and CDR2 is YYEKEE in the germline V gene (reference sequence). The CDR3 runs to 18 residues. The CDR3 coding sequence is TGTGCCAGCAGGCGTACCCTCGGACAGGGGGGCGCAGGGGCTGAAGCTTTCTTT. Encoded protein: CASRRTLGQGGAGAEAFF.

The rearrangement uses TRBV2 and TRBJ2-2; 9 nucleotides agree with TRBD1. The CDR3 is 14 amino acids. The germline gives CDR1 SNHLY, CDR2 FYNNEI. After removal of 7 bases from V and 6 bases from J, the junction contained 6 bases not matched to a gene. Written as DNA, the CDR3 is TGTGCCAGCATCCCGGGACAGGGTCCCGGGGAGCTGTTTTTT. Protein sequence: CASIPGQGPGELFF.

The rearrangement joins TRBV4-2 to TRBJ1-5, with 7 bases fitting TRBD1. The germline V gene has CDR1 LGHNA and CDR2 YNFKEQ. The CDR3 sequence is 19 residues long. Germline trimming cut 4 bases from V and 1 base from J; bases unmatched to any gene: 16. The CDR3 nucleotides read TGTGCCAGCAGCCTCCGAGGCACAGGGGACATGGTAAGCAATCAGCCCCAGCATTTT. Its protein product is CASSLRGTGDMVSNQPQHF.

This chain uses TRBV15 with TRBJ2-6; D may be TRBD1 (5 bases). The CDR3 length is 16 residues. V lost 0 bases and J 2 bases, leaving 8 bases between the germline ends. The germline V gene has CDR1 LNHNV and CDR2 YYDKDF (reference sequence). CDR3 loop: CATSRDRVAGANVLTF. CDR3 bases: TGTGCCACCAGCAGAGACAGGGTCGCTGGGGCCAACGTCCTGACTTTC.

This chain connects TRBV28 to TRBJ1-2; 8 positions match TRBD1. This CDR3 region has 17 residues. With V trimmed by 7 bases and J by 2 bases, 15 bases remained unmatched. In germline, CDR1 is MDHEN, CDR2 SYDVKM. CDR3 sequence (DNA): TGTGCCAGCATGGGTGCAGAACAGGGGGAGACAAACTATGGCTACACCTTC. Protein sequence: CASMGAEQGETNYGYTF.

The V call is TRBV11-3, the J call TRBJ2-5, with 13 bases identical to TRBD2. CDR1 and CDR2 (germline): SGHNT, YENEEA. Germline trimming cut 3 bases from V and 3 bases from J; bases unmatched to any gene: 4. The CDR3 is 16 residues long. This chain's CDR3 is CASSFGTSGVKETQYF. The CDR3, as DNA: TGTGCCAGCAGCTTCGGGACTAGCGGGGTCAAAGAGACCCAGTACTTC.

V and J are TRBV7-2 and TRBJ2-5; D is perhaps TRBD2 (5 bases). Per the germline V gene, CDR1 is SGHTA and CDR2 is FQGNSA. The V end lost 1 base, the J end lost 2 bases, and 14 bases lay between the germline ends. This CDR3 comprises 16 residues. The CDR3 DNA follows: TGTGCCAGCAGCTTAGTGCTTTCGCGGGTACAAGAGACCCAGTACTTC. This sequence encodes CASSLVLSRVQETQYF.

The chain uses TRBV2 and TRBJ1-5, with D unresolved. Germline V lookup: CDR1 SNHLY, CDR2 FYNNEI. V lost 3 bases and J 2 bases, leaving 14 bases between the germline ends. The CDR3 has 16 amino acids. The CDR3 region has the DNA TGTGCCAGCAGTGATGAGGGATCTGGGGGCAATCAGCCCCAGCATTTT. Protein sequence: CASSDEGSGGNQPQHF.

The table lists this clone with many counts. CDR3 sequence: CASSSGQGDESSYNSPLHF. The DNA for the CDR3 is TGTGCCAGCAGCTCGGGACAGGGGGACGAAAGCTCCTATAATTCACCCCTCCACTTT. The rearrangement joins TRBV5-6 to TRBJ1-6, with 11 bases identical to TRBD1. V was clipped by 3 bases and J by 0 bases; unmatched bases: 8. The germline V gene encodes CDR1 SGHDT and CDR2 YYEEEE. The CDR3 is made up of 19 amino acids.

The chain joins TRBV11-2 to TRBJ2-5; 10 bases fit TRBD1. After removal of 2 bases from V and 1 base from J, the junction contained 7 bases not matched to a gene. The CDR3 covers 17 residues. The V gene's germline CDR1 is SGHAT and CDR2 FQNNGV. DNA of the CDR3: TGTGCCAGCAGCTTAAGCGGACAGGGGGATGGCCAAGAGACCCAGTACTTC. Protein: CASSLSGQGDGQETQYF.

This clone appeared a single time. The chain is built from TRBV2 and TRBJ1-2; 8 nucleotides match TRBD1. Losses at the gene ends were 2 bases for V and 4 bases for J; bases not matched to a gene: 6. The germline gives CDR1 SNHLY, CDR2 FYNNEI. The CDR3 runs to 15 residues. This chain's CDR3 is CASSEPQGGGYGYTF. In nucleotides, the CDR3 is TGTGCCAGCAGTGAACCACAGGGGGGAGGCTATGGCTACACCTTC. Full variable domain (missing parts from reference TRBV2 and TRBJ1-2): EPEVTQTPSHQVTQMGQEVILRCVPISNHLYFYWYRQILGQKVEFLVSFYNNEISEKSEIFDDQFSVERPDGSNFTLKIRSTKLEDSAMYFCASSEPQGGGYGYTFGSGTRLTVV.

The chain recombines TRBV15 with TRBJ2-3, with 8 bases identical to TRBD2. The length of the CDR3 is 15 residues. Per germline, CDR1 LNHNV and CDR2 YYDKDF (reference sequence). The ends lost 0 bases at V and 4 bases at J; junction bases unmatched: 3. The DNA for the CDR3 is TGTGCCACCAGCAGAGAAGCGGGAGCCTCAGATACGCAGTATTTT. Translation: CATSREAGASDTQYF.

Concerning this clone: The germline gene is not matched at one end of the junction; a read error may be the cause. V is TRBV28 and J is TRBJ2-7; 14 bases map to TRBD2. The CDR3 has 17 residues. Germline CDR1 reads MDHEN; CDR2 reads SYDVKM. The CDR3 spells CASSSAGQDQGLAGADF. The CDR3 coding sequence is TGTGCCAGCAGTTCAGCCGGACAGGACCAGGGACTAGCGGGAGCAGACTTC.

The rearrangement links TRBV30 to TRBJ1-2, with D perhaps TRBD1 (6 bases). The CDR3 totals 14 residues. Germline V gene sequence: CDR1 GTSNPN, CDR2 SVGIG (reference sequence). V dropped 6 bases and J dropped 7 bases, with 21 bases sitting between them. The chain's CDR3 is CACTRGGSGGGYTF. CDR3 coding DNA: TGTGCCTGTACAAGGGGGGGATCGGGAGGTGGCTACACCTTC.

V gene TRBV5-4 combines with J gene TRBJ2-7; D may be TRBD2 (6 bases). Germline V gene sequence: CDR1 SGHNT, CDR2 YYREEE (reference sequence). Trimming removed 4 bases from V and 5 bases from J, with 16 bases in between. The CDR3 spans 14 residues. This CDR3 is CASSGGGIAHEQYF. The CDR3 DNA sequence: TGTGCCAGCAGCGGGGGAGGTATAGCCCACGAGCAGTACTTC.

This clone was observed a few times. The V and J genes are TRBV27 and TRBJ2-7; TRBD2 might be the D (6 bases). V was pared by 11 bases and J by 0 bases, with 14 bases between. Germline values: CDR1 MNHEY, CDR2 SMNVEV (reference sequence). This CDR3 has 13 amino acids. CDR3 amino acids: CARGLPDSYEQYF. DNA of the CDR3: TGTGCCCGGGGACTCCCTGACTCCTACGAGCAGTACTTC.